This T cell receptor beta chain is from a study of cytomegalovirus exposure and HLA in healthy donors. This clone was counted once. The CDR3 consists of 14 residues. Deletions cut 4 bases from V and 4 bases from J, with 16 bases between. In germline, CDR1 is SQVTM, CDR2 ANQGSEA. Vbeta (60) and Jbeta (13) primers were used in the PCR. TCRdb's copy holds only in-frame clones and misses some; the assay was immunoSEQ multiplex PCR. The sample has about 190,000 clones; about 76% are singletons. The V gene is TRBV29-1, the J gene TRBJ1-1, with D possibly TRBD1 on 5 matching bases. Source material: PBMCs. The receptor was isolated from a woman in her forties or fifties in good health and CMV-seronegative. CDR3 bases: TGCAGCGTTGGCTCAGGCCCCCAGGGCACTGAAGCTTTCTTT. This translates into CSVGSGPQGTEAFF.